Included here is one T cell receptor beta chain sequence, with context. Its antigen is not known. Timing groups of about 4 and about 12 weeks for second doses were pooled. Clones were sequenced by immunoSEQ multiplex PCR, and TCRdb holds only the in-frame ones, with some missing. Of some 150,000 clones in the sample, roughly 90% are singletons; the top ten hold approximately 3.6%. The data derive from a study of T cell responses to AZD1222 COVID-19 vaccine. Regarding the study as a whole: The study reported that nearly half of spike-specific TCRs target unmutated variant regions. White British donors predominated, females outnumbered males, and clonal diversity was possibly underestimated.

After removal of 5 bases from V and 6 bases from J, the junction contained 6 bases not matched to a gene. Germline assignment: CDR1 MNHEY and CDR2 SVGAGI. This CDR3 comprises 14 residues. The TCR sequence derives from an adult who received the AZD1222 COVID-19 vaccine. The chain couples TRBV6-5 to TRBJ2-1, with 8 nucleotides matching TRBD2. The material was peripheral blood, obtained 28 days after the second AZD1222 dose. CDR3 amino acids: CASSRGTRSNEQFF. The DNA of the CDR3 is TGTGCCAGCAGTCGAGGGACTAGATCCAATGAGCAGTTCTTC.